These T cell receptor beta chains were read from a single sample in a study of control samples from healthy donors and cancer patients. Repertoires were generated with immunoSEQ multiplex PCR, while TCRdb's copy carries only in-frame clones and drops some. The profile shows tens of thousands of clones, over 85% of them singletons. The specimen sequenced was PBMCs. All receptors derive from a man in his 60s with colorectal cancer. Each CDR3 is given with its conserved first and last residue. A D gene is named only where the DNA matches it firmly. The size field is filled for only some rows; it gives once, few, many or a size class.

d_gene	abundance	j_gene	v_gene	CDR3nt	CDR3aa
NA	NA	TRBJ1-5	TRBV6-5	TGTGCCAGCAGTAACTCCTTTGTGGGGAATCAGCCCCAGCATTTT	CASSNSFVGNQPQHF
NA	NA	TRBJ1-1	TRBV7-9	TGTGCCAGCAGCTCCCGGTTGAGGGAGGCTTTCTTT	CASSSRLREAFF
NA	once	TRBJ1-2	TRBV28	TGTGCCAGCAGTTTCGGTCAGGGCTATGGCTACACCTTC	CASSFGQGYGYTF
NA	NA	TRBJ2-1	TRBV14	TGTGCCAGCAGCGGATACAATGAGCAGTTCTTC	CASSGYNEQFF
TRBD2	NA	TRBJ2-1	TRBV9	TGTGCCAGCGCCCCGGGGGATAGCGGGCCTTACAATGAGCAGTTCTTC	CASAPGDSGPYNEQFF
NA	NA	TRBJ2-2	TRBV15	TGTGCCACCAGCGGGTCAGGGAGAAACACCGGGGAGCTGTTTTTT	CATSGSGRNTGELFF
TRBD2	NA	TRBJ2-5	TRBV27	TGTGCCAGCAAGGAGCGGGGTTCTACGACCCAGTACTTC	CASKERGSTTQYF
TRBD1	few	TRBJ2-7	TRBV7-2	TGTGCCAGCAGCTTAACGGGACAGGGTACGTACGAGCAGTACTTC	CASSLTGQGTYEQYF
NA	NA	TRBJ2-3	TRBV27	TGTGCCAGCAGAGCCGCAGATACGCAGTATTTT	CASRAADTQYF
TRBD1	NA	TRBJ2-4	TRBV6-2/TRBV6-3	TGTGCCAGCAGTGACGGACAGGGGGCTATCGGCCCCAAAAACATTCAGTACTTC	CASSDGQGAIGPKNIQYF
TRBD1	NA	TRBJ1-2	TRBV3-1/TRBV3-2	TGTGCCAGCAGCCAAGGACGTAGGGGGCATGGCTACACCTTC	CASSQGRRGHGYTF
NA	NA	TRBJ2-3	TRBV27	TGTGCCAGCAACATTTTCGGGCGGGGCACAGATACGCAGTATTTT	CASNIFGRGTDTQYF
TRBD2	once	TRBJ2-1	TRBV4-2	TGTGCCAGCAGCCAAGGGGCGGGGGGTAGGAATGAGCAGTTCTTC	CASSQGAGGRNEQFF
NA	NA	TRBJ1-4	TRBV5-1	TGCGCCAGCAGGCCGACCGTTGTGGCTAATGAAAAACTGTTTTTT	CASRPTVVANEKLFF
NA	NA	TRBJ1-1	TRBV11-2	TGTGCCAGCAGCTTATCCCCAGGTATGAACACTGAAGCTTTCTTT	CASSLSPGMNTEAFF
TRBD2	NA	TRBJ2-5	TRBV19	TGTGCCAGTAGTGCGATAGCGGGGAAGGAGACCCAGTACTTC	CASSAIAGKETQYF
NA	NA	TRBJ2-2	TRBV18	TGTGCCAGCTCACCACCCGGGAACACCGGGGAGCTGTTTTTT	CASSPPGNTGELFF
NA	NA	TRBJ1-5	TRBV19	TGTGCCAGATTATATCAGCCCCAGCATTTT	CARLYQPQHF
NA	NA	TRBJ1-1	TRBV4-1	TGCGCCAGCAGCCAAGCCGGGAACACTGAAGCTTTCTTT	CASSQAGNTEAFF
TRBD1	NA	TRBJ1-3	TRBV28	TGTGCCAGCAGGATAGGACAGGGCGGAAACACCATATATTTT	CASRIGQGGNTIYF